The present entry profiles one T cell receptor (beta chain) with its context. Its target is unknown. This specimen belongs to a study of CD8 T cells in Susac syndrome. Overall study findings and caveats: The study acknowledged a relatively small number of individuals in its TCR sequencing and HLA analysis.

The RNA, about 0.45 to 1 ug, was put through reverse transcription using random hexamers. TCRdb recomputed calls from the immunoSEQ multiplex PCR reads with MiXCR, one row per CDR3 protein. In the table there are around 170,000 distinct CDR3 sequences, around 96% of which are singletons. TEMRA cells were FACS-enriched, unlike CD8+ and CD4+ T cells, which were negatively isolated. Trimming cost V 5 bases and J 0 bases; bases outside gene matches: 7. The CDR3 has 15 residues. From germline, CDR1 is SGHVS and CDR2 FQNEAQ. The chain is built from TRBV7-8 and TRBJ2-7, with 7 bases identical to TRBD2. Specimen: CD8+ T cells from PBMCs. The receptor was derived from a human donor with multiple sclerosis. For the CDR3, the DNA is TGTGCCAGCAGCACATGGGGGGAGGGCTCCTACGAGCAGTACTTC. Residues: CASSTWGEGSYEQYF.